The sequence of this T cell receptor (beta chain) was determined in a study of T cell clonality in common variable immunodeficiency. Sequenced by immunoSEQ multiplex PCR; TCRdb stores in-frame clones only, minus some. The sample presents 30,000 to 40,000 clones, none singletons. This clone was detected ten times or more. Its antigen is still unknown. The read terminates 3 residues ahead of where the CDR3 ends, so the germline J gene completes it. Study-level results: TCRbeta clonality was increased in CVID versus healthy controls.

V lost 3 bases and J lost 4, with 21 bases in between. Germline V gene lookup returns CDR1 SNHLY and CDR2 FYNNEI. The CDR3 is 17 amino acids. This receptor was taken from a person aged 18 to 69 in good health. The chain combines TRBV2 with TRBJ2-5; tentative D call: TRBD1 (6 bases). Sequences were obtained from peripheral blood mononuclear cells. The DNA read from the CDR3 is TGTGCCAGCAGTGACGTGAACAGGGACCGAGGGGGAGAGACC. The encoded protein is CASSDVNRDRGGET. The full CDR3 protein is CASSDVNRDRGGETQYF.